A selection of T cell receptor beta chains follows, all from one sample in a study of Ad26.COV2.S vaccination and SARS-CoV-2 variants. Produced via immunoSEQ multiplex PCR; TCRdb's table is partial and in-frame only. Of over 90,000 clones detected, around 80% appear once; the ten largest clones hold 15% to 20%. Here the sequenced sample was peripheral blood, taken after recovery from COVID-19. The receptor source for this set is a human donor who had recovered from COVID-19. CDR3s include the opening cysteine and the closing phenylalanine or tryptophan. Fields, in order: D gene, clone size, J gene, V gene, CDR3 protein, CDR3 DNA. D genes are given only for firm matches. Size tells how often a clone was seen (once, few, many) or the class of an expanded clone, and some rows leave it out.

D gene: -; clone size: -; J gene: TRBJ1-1; V gene: TRBV7-9; CDR3 protein: CASSRSRGGSHTEAFF; CDR3 DNA: TGTGCCAGCAGCCGATCCAGAGGGGGGTCACACACTGAAGCTTTCTTT
D gene: TRBD1; clone size: -; J gene: TRBJ2-7; V gene: TRBV12-3/TRBV12-4; CDR3 protein: CASRGDRDKQYF; CDR3 DNA: TGTGCCAGCAGGGGGGACAGGGACAAGCAGTACTTC
D gene: TRBD1; clone size: -; J gene: TRBJ2-2; V gene: TRBV5-1; CDR3 protein: CASSFGQDTGELFF; CDR3 DNA: TGCGCCAGCAGCTTTGGACAGGACACCGGGGAGCTGTTTTTT
D gene: -; clone size: once; J gene: TRBJ1-1; V gene: TRBV7-9; CDR3 protein: CASSFPAGMNTEAFF; CDR3 DNA: TGTGCCAGCAGCTTCCCGGCAGGGATGAACACTGAAGCTTTCTTT
D gene: -; clone size: -; J gene: TRBJ2-7; V gene: TRBV6-1; CDR3 protein: CASSEATAGSYEQYF; CDR3 DNA: TGTGCCAGCAGTGAAGCGACCGCCGGATCCTACGAGCAGTACTTC
D gene: TRBD1; clone size: -; J gene: TRBJ1-1; V gene: TRBV2; CDR3 protein: CASTETGAVNTEAFF; CDR3 DNA: TGTGCCAGCACCGAAACAGGGGCGGTGAACACTGAAGCTTTCTTT
D gene: TRBD1; clone size: -; J gene: TRBJ2-1; V gene: TRBV28; CDR3 protein: CASSPGTGLGTSYNEQFF; CDR3 DNA: TGTGCCAGCTCTCCCGGGACAGGGTTAGGGACCTCCTACAATGAGCAGTTCTTC
D gene: -; clone size: -; J gene: TRBJ1-2; V gene: TRBV5-5; CDR3 protein: CASSFSSDARYGYTF; CDR3 DNA: TGTGCCAGCAGCTTTTCATCAGATGCACGATATGGCTACACCTTC
D gene: TRBD1; clone size: -; J gene: TRBJ2-5; V gene: TRBV5-5; CDR3 protein: CASTTPDRPIATQYF; CDR3 DNA: TGTGCCAGCACAACCCCGGACAGGCCGATTGCGACCCAGTACTTC
D gene: -; clone size: -; J gene: TRBJ1-1; V gene: TRBV5-4; CDR3 protein: CASSYPRGLNTEAFF; CDR3 DNA: TGTGCCAGCAGTTACCCCAGGGGCCTGAACACTGAAGCTTTCTTT
D gene: TRBD1; clone size: -; J gene: TRBJ1-1; V gene: TRBV30; CDR3 protein: CAWRTGYTEAFF; CDR3 DNA: TGTGCCTGGAGGACAGGGTACACTGAAGCTTTCTTT
D gene: TRBD1; clone size: -; J gene: TRBJ2-7; V gene: TRBV28; CDR3 protein: CASSSPPGTGEISEQYF; CDR3 DNA: TGTGCCAGCAGTTCCCCACCCGGGACAGGGGAGATTAGCGAGCAGTACTTC
D gene: TRBD2; clone size: -; J gene: TRBJ2-7; V gene: TRBV10-3; CDR3 protein: CAMSWDGGTYEQYF; CDR3 DNA: TGTGCTATGAGTTGGGACGGGGGGACCTACGAGCAGTACTTC
D gene: TRBD1; clone size: -; J gene: TRBJ1-4; V gene: TRBV28; CDR3 protein: CASSSHGQGAQEKLFF; CDR3 DNA: TGTGCCAGCAGTTCCCATGGACAGGGCGCTCAGGAAAAACTGTTTTTT
D gene: -; clone size: -; J gene: TRBJ1-6; V gene: TRBV6-5; CDR3 protein: CASSTRIGSPLHF; CDR3 DNA: TGTGCCAGCAGTACCAGGATTGGCTCACCCCTCCACTTT
D gene: -; clone size: -; J gene: TRBJ1-1; V gene: TRBV18; CDR3 protein: CASSPVENTEAFF; CDR3 DNA: TGTGCCAGCTCACCAGTGGAGAACACTGAAGCTTTCTTT
D gene: TRBD1; clone size: few; J gene: TRBJ1-2; V gene: TRBV7-2; CDR3 protein: CASSPGQAAIDDGYTF; CDR3 DNA: TGTGCCAGCAGCCCAGGACAGGCTGCTATCGACGATGGCTACACCTTC
D gene: TRBD2; clone size: once; J gene: TRBJ2-3; V gene: TRBV6-4; CDR3 protein: CASSVSSGGAPDTQYF; CDR3 DNA: TGTGCCAGCAGTGTATCTAGCGGGGGGGCGCCAGATACGCAGTATTTT
D gene: -; clone size: -; J gene: TRBJ1-1; V gene: TRBV5-4; CDR3 protein: CASSLEQTNTEAFF; CDR3 DNA: TGTGCCAGCAGCTTAGAACAGACTAACACTGAAGCTTTCTTT
D gene: -; clone size: -; J gene: TRBJ1-2; V gene: TRBV12-3/TRBV12-4; CDR3 protein: CASSLEGYGYTF; CDR3 DNA: TGTGCCAGCAGTTTAGAAGGGTATGGCTACACCTTC
D gene: -; clone size: -; J gene: TRBJ2-6; V gene: TRBV19; CDR3 protein: CASSITRGSGANVLTF; CDR3 DNA: TGTGCCAGTAGTATAACCCGGGGTAGTGGGGCCAACGTCCTGACTTTC
D gene: -; clone size: -; J gene: TRBJ2-3; V gene: TRBV5-6; CDR3 protein: CASRPRGVTAYTQYF; CDR3 DNA: TGTGCCAGCCGCCCCAGAGGAGTTACAGCGTATACGCAGTATTTT
D gene: -; clone size: few; J gene: TRBJ1-2; V gene: TRBV6-1; CDR3 protein: CASKMGRNNYGYTF; CDR3 DNA: TGTGCCAGCAAGATGGGGCGGAATAACTATGGCTACACCTTC
D gene: -; clone size: many; J gene: TRBJ1-1; V gene: TRBV7-9; CDR3 protein: CASSKTGNTEAFF; CDR3 DNA: TGTGCCAGCAGCAAAACAGGGAACACTGAAGCTTTCTTT
D gene: TRBD2; clone size: -; J gene: TRBJ2-7; V gene: TRBV7-2; CDR3 protein: CASSSPAGGNEQYF; CDR3 DNA: TGTGCCAGCAGTTCTCCGGCGGGGGGGAATGAGCAGTACTTC
D gene: TRBD2; clone size: -; J gene: TRBJ2-3; V gene: TRBV15; CDR3 protein: CATSILAGGPVDTQYF; CDR3 DNA: TGTGCCACCAGCATCCTAGCGGGGGGGCCCGTAGATACGCAGTATTTT
D gene: -; clone size: once; J gene: TRBJ2-1; V gene: TRBV30; CDR3 protein: CAWSGQRVSYNEQFF; CDR3 DNA: TGTGCCTGGAGTGGGCAGCGGGTGTCATACAATGAGCAGTTCTTC
D gene: -; clone size: -; J gene: TRBJ1-2; V gene: TRBV5-1; CDR3 protein: CASGETENGYTF; CDR3 DNA: TGCGCCAGCGGAGAGACAGAGAATGGCTACACCTTC
D gene: -; clone size: -; J gene: TRBJ1-5; V gene: TRBV10-3; CDR3 protein: CAISHRSDQPQHF; CDR3 DNA: TGTGCCATCAGCCACAGGTCCGATCAGCCCCAGCATTTT
D gene: -; clone size: -; J gene: TRBJ1-6; V gene: TRBV4-1; CDR3 protein: CASSLLMRNSPLHF; CDR3 DNA: TGCGCCAGCAGCCTATTAATGAGAAATTCACCCCTCCACTTT
D gene: -; clone size: once; J gene: TRBJ1-1; V gene: TRBV6-1; CDR3 protein: CASSEMGLGIGKVEAFF; CDR3 DNA: TGTGCCAGCAGTGAAATGGGGCTGGGCATAGGGAAGGTTGAAGCTTTCTTT
D gene: -; clone size: -; J gene: TRBJ2-1; V gene: TRBV4-3; CDR3 protein: CASSHDMYNEQFF; CDR3 DNA: TGCGCCAGCAGCCACGATATGTACAATGAGCAGTTCTTC
D gene: TRBD1; clone size: once; J gene: TRBJ1-1; V gene: TRBV30; CDR3 protein: CAWSALLDRGTEAFF; CDR3 DNA: TGTGCCTGGAGCGCACTACTCGACAGGGGCACTGAAGCTTTCTTT
D gene: -; clone size: -; J gene: TRBJ2-7; V gene: TRBV5-3; CDR3 protein: CARPPGGTVGNEQYF; CDR3 DNA: TGTGCCAGACCCCCCGGCGGGACAGTCGGCAACGAGCAGTACTTC
D gene: TRBD1; clone size: once; J gene: TRBJ1-6; V gene: TRBV5-1; CDR3 protein: CASSSTTGYNSPLHF; CDR3 DNA: TGCGCCAGCAGCTCTACGACAGGGTATAATTCACCCCTCCACTTT
D gene: -; clone size: -; J gene: TRBJ1-1; V gene: TRBV29-1; CDR3 protein: CCWGGMMNTEAFF; CDR3 DNA: TGCTGTTGGGGGGGTATGATGAACACTGAAGCTTTCTTT